A selection of T cell receptor beta chains follows, all from one sample in a study of T cells in Graves' hyperthyroidism and ophthalmopathy. Via MiXCR, TCRdb re-called the multiplex PCR reads, giving one row per CDR3 protein. Among 410,000 or so distinct CDR3 sequences listed, roughly 15% were seen once. The specimen sequenced was blood. The receptors derive from a man between 18 and 35 years old with Graves' ophthalmopathy. Each CDR3 is given with its conserved first and last residue. The D gene is left open where the match is weak. Clone size is shown for a subset of rows, as once, few, many or a class of expanded clone.

CDR3: CASSLVAGEAFF
DNA: TGTGCCAGCAGCTTAGTGGCAGGAGAAGCTTTCTTT
length: 12
J: TRBJ1-1
size: many
D: NA
V: TRBV7-8

CDR3: CASSLTGPNSPLHF
DNA: TGTGCCAGCAGCTTGACAGGACCAAATTCACCCCTCCACTTT
length: 14
J: TRBJ1-6
size: many
D: NA
V: TRBV11-1

CDR3: CASSYRGLSTDTQYF
DNA: TGTGCCAGCAGTTACAGGGGCCTGAGCACAGATACGCAGTATTTT
length: 15
J: TRBJ2-3
size: many
D: TRBD1
V: TRBV12-3/TRBV12-4

CDR3: CASSPIAGGNYEQYF
DNA: TGCGCCAGCAGCCCAATAGCGGGGGGAAACTACGAGCAGTACTTC
length: 15
J: TRBJ2-7
size: NA
D: TRBD2
V: TRBV4-1

CDR3: CASSLAPDYSSGEQFF
DNA: TGTGCCAGCAGTTTAGCCCCAGACTATAGCTCCGGTGAGCAGTTCTTC
length: 16
J: TRBJ2-1
size: many
D: NA
V: TRBV12-3/TRBV12-4

CDR3: CASSVGGTIMYNEQFF
DNA: TGTGCCAGCAGCGTAGGTGGGACAATAATGTACAATGAGCAGTTCTTC
length: 16
J: TRBJ2-1
size: NA
D: NA
V: TRBV9

CDR3: CASSLDSRETQYF
DNA: TGTGCCAGCAGCTTGGATAGCAGGGAGACCCAGTACTTC
length: 13
J: TRBJ2-5
size: many
D: NA
V: TRBV11-2

CDR3: CASRGGGTGELFF
DNA: TGTGCCAGCCGCGGCGGGGGTACCGGGGAGCTGTTTTTT
length: 13
J: TRBJ2-2
size: few
D: TRBD2
V: TRBV7-9

CDR3: CASSIERGDEQFF
DNA: TGTGCCAGTAGTATAGAACGGGGGGACGAGCAGTTCTTC
length: 13
J: TRBJ2-1
size: NA
D: TRBD2
V: TRBV19

CDR3: CASSGGQPNTEAFF
DNA: TGTGCCAGCAGCGGGGGACAGCCGAACACTGAAGCTTTCTTT
length: 14
J: TRBJ1-1
size: many
D: TRBD1
V: TRBV3-1

CDR3: CASSLSASERGPNTGELFF
DNA: TGTGCCAGCAGCTTAAGCGCAAGCGAGCGGGGGCCTAACACCGGGGAGCTGTTTTTT
length: 19
J: TRBJ2-2
size: NA
D: TRBD2
V: TRBV7-9

CDR3: CASSRDRGLTGELFF
DNA: TGTGCCAGCAGCCGCGACAGGGGACTGACCGGGGAGCTGTTTTTT
length: 15
J: TRBJ2-2
size: many
D: TRBD1
V: TRBV3-1

CDR3: CASSATVNYGYTF
DNA: TGTGCCAGCAGCGCGACAGTGAACTATGGCTACACCTTC
length: 13
J: TRBJ1-2
size: many
D: NA
V: TRBV9

CDR3: CASSPWTGTREETQYF
DNA: TGTGCCAGCAGCCCCTGGACAGGGACAAGGGAAGAGACCCAGTACTTC
length: 16
J: TRBJ2-5
size: many
D: TRBD1
V: TRBV9

CDR3: CASSRTSDSLNTGELFF
DNA: TGTGCCAGCAGCCGAACCTCGGACAGTCTCAACACCGGGGAGCTGTTTTTT
length: 17
J: TRBJ2-2
size: few
D: NA
V: TRBV7-3

CDR3: CAWSVVQGWSNEQFF
DNA: TGTGCCTGGAGTGTAGTACAGGGGTGGTCCAATGAGCAGTTCTTC
length: 15
J: TRBJ2-1
size: many
D: TRBD1
V: TRBV30

CDR3: CASSQSPGHTEAFF
DNA: TGTGCCAGCAGCCAATCGCCGGGGCACACTGAAGCTTTCTTT
length: 14
J: TRBJ1-1
size: NA
D: NA
V: TRBV16

CDR3: CASSRDRVYNEQFF
DNA: TGCGCCAGCAGCCGAGACAGGGTTTACAATGAGCAGTTCTTC
length: 14
J: TRBJ2-1
size: many
D: TRBD1
V: TRBV5-1

CDR3: CASNNPGTSGEQFF
DNA: TGCGCCAGCAACAACCCCGGGACTAGCGGAGAGCAGTTCTTC
length: 14
J: TRBJ2-1
size: many
D: TRBD2
V: TRBV5-1

CDR3: CASSLRQQTNSPLHF
DNA: TGCGCCAGCAGCTTACGACAGCAAACAAATTCACCCCTCCACTTT
length: 15
J: TRBJ1-6
size: many
D: NA
V: TRBV5-1

CDR3: CASSQDPAGTDTQYF
DNA: TGTGCCAGCAGCCAAGATCCAGCCGGCACAGATACGCAGTATTTT
length: 15
J: TRBJ2-3
size: many
D: NA
V: TRBV3-1

CDR3: CASSPQIFLWGTEAFF
DNA: TGTGCCAGCTCACCGCAGATCTTTTTATGGGGCACTGAAGCTTTCTTT
length: 16
J: TRBJ1-1
size: NA
D: NA
V: TRBV18

CDR3: CASSQVVAGEMGETQYF
DNA: TGTGCCAGCAGCCAAGTCGTGGCGGGGGAGATGGGAGAGACCCAGTACTTC
length: 17
J: TRBJ2-5
size: NA
D: TRBD2
V: TRBV4-2

CDR3: CASSTGGLGTEAFF
DNA: TGTGCCAGCAGTACAGGGGGCTTGGGCACTGAAGCTTTCTTT
length: 14
J: TRBJ1-1
size: many
D: TRBD1
V: TRBV7-9

CDR3: CASSPLSYEQFF
DNA: TGTGCCAGCAGTCCGCTTAGTTATGAGCAGTTCTTC
length: 12
J: TRBJ2-1
size: few
D: NA
V: TRBV6-1

CDR3: CSARDRSGELFF
DNA: TGCAGTGCTAGAGATCGGTCTGGGGAGCTGTTTTTT
length: 12
J: TRBJ2-2
size: NA
D: NA
V: TRBV20-1

CDR3: CSVGIGSNQPQHF
DNA: TGCAGCGTTGGAATTGGGAGCAATCAGCCCCAGCATTTT
length: 13
J: TRBJ1-5
size: few
D: NA
V: TRBV29-1

CDR3: CASRGLLTEAFF
DNA: TGTGCCAGCAGGGGACTTCTCACTGAAGCTTTCTTT
length: 12
J: TRBJ1-1
size: many
D: NA
V: TRBV2

CDR3: CASSHRTSGSSEQFF
DNA: TGCGCCAGCAGCCACAGGACTAGCGGGAGTAGTGAGCAGTTCTTC
length: 15
J: TRBJ2-1
size: NA
D: TRBD2
V: TRBV4-1

CDR3: CASRLSGSTDTQYF
DNA: TGTGCCAGCAGACTTAGCGGGAGTACAGATACGCAGTATTTT
length: 14
J: TRBJ2-3
size: many
D: TRBD2
V: TRBV7-2

CDR3: CSSSSATGGNTEAFF
DNA: TGTTCCAGCAGTTCCGCGACAGGGGGGAACACTGAAGCTTTCTTT
length: 15
J: TRBJ1-1
size: NA
D: TRBD1
V: TRBV27

CDR3: CSAQVPGQGWSNTGELFF
DNA: TGCAGTGCTCAAGTCCCGGGACAGGGCTGGTCGAACACCGGGGAGCTGTTTTTT
length: 18
J: TRBJ2-2
size: many
D: TRBD1
V: TRBV20-1

CDR3: CASSHTTGQFGDTEAFF
DNA: TGTGCCAGCAGTCATACGACAGGGCAATTCGGTGACACTGAAGCTTTCTTT
length: 17
J: TRBJ1-1
size: few
D: TRBD1
V: TRBV6-1

CDR3: CASSTGQGRAKNIQYF
DNA: TGTGCCAGTAGTACAGGACAGGGGAGAGCCAAAAACATTCAGTACTTC
length: 16
J: TRBJ2-4
size: NA
D: TRBD1
V: TRBV19

CDR3: CSAITGGASNNQPQHF
DNA: TGCAGTGCTATCACAGGGGGCGCTTCGAACAATCAGCCCCAGCATTTT
length: 16
J: TRBJ1-5
size: many
D: TRBD1
V: TRBV20-1

CDR3: CASSQGDPAAYEQYF
DNA: TGTGCCAGCAGCCAAGGAGATCCAGCAGCCTACGAGCAGTACTTC
length: 15
J: TRBJ2-7
size: NA
D: NA
V: TRBV14

CDR3: CASSFQLLAGVSEQYF
DNA: TGTGCCAGCAGCTTTCAACTCCTAGCGGGAGTAAGCGAGCAGTACTTC
length: 16
J: TRBJ2-7
size: few
D: TRBD2
V: TRBV7-6

CDR3: CASSFWTSGDLVEGETQFF
DNA: TGCGCCAGCAGCTTTTGGACTAGCGGGGATTTAGTGGAAGGAGAGACCCAGTTCTTC
length: 19
J: TRBJ2-1
size: NA
D: TRBD2
V: TRBV5-1

CDR3: CASSLTGAAFF
DNA: TGTGCCAGCAGCTTAACAGGGGCCGCTTTCTTT
length: 11
J: TRBJ1-1
size: NA
D: TRBD1
V: TRBV7-8

CDR3: CATNEGFGNIQYF
DNA: TGTGCCACCAATGAGGGCTTCGGAAACATTCAGTACTTC
length: 13
J: TRBJ2-4
size: NA
D: NA
V: TRBV11-3

CDR3: CASSELRRGYTF
DNA: TGTGCCAGCAGTGAACTACGGCGGGGCTACACCTTC
length: 12
J: TRBJ1-2
size: many
D: NA
V: TRBV6-1